The clone carrying this T cell receptor beta chain was found a few times. The data stem from a study of immune characterization of retroperitoneal liposarcoma. Per germline, CDR1 LGHNT and CDR2 FRNRAP. The CDR3 is made up of 18 amino acids. V was pared by 6 bases and J by 3 bases, with 18 bases of the junction left unmatched. TCRdb independently ran MiXCR on the PCR reads; one entry per CDR3 protein. The sample lists around 19,000 distinct CDR3 sequences, 35% to 45% occurring once. The specimen sequenced was blood. The source is a male donor with retroperitoneal liposarcoma. The chain carries TRBV12-5 and TRBJ2-3; 7 bases fit TRBD2. CDR3 sequence reads: CASGTNRGGAGVTDTQYF. CDR3 sequence (DNA): TGTGCTAGTGGAACAAACCGCGGAGGGGCGGGAGTAACAGATACGCAGTATTTT.